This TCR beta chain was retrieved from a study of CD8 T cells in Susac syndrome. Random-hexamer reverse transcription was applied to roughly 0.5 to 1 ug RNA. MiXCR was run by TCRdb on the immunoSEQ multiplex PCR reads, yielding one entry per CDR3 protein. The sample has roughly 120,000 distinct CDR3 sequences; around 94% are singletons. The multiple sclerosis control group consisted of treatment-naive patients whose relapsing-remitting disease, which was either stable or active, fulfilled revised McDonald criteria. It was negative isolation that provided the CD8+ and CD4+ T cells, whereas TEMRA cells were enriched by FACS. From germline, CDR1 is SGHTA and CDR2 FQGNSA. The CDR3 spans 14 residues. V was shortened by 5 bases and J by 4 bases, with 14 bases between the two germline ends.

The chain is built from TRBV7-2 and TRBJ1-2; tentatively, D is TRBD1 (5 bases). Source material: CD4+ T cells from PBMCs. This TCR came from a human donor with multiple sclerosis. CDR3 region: CASSRPGSGYGYTF. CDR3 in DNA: TGTGCCAGCAGCCGTCCAGGGTCTGGCTATGGCTACACCTTC.